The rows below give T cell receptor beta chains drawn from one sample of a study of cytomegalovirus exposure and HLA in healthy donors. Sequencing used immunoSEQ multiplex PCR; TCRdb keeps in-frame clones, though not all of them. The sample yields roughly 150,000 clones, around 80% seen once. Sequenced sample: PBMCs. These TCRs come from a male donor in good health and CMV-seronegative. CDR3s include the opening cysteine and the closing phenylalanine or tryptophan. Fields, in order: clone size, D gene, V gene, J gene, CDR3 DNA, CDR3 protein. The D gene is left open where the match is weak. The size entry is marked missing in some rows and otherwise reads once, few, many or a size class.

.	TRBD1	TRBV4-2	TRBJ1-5	TGTGCCAGCAGCCAAGCGCCAGGGGGAGACCAGCCCCAGCATTTT	CASSQAPGGDQPQHF
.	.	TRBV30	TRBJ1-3	TGTGCCTGGTCACTCCTGGGCGGAAACACCATATATTTT	CAWSLLGGNTIYF
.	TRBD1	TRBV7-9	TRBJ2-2	TGTGCCAGCAGCTTCGTGGGACAGGGGGCTCCCGGGGAGCTGTTTTTT	CASSFVGQGAPGELFF
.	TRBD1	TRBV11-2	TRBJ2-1	TGTGCCAGCAGGACCGGGACAGGGGTATTAAATGAGCAGTTCTTC	CASRTGTGVLNEQFF
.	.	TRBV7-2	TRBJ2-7	TGTGCCAGCAGCCCGAGACAGGGAGGCTACGAGCAGTACTTC	CASSPRQGGYEQYF
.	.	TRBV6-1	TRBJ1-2	TGTGCCAGCAGTGATCAGGGAATTAACTATGGCTACACCTTC	CASSDQGINYGYTF
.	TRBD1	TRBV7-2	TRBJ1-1	TGTGCCAGCAGCTTGACCGGGACAGGGGTAACTGAAGCTTTCTTT	CASSLTGTGVTEAFF
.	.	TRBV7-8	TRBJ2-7	TGTGCCAGCAGCTTCGGGTGGGAGCAGTACTTC	CASSFGWEQYF
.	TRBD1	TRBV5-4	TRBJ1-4	TGTGCCAGCAGCGACCGACAGGGGATAGTAGAAAAACTGTTTTTT	CASSDRQGIVEKLFF
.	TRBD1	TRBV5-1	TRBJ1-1	TGCGCCGGCAGCGCGGGGGACAGGGTGACTGAAGCTTTCTTT	CAGSAGDRVTEAFF
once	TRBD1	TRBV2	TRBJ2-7	TGTGCCAGCAGGACGACAGGGCACGAGCAGTACTTC	CASRTTGHEQYF
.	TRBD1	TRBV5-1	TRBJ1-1	TGCGCCAGCAGCTTGGAACAGGGGGCAATTAAGAACACTGAAGCTTTCTTT	CASSLEQGAIKNTEAFF
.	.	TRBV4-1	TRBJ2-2	TGCGCCAGCAGCCAAGGGCAGGCGAACACCGGGGAGCTGTTTTTT	CASSQGQANTGELFF
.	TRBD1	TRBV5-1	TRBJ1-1	TGCGCCAGCAGCCAGATACAGGGGGCAGCTGAAGCTTTCTTT	CASSQIQGAAEAFF
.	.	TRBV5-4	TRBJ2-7	TGTGCCAGCAGCTTGAGGGGAACCTACGAGCAGTACTTC	CASSLRGTYEQYF
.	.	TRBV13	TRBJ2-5	TGTGCCAGCAGCTTACGCGGGAATCAAGAGACCCAGTACTTC	CASSLRGNQETQYF
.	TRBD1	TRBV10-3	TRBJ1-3	TGTGCCATCAGCAGACAGGGCCTCTCTGGAAACACCATATATTTT	CAISRQGLSGNTIYF
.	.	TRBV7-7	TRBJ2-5	TGTGCTAGCAGCTCTGGCACGAAAGAGACCCAGTACTTC	CASSSGTKETQYF
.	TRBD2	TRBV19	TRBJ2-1	TGTGCCAGTAGTATCGGCGGGGGGAACTACAATGAGCAGTTCTTC	CASSIGGGNYNEQFF
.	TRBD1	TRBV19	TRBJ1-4	TGTGCCAGTAGTATGGGACAGGGCCCCTTCGGTGAAAAACTGTTTTTT	CASSMGQGPFGEKLFF
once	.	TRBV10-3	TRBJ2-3	TGTGCCATCAAGCCGTCTATCACAGATACGCAGTATTTT	CAIKPSITDTQYF
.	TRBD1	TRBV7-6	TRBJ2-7	TGTGCCAGCAGCTCAGGACAGGGGATATACGAGCAGTACTTC	CASSSGQGIYEQYF
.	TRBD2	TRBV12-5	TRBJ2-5	TGTGCTAGTGGTCGGGAGGAAGAGACCCAGTACTTC	CASGREEETQYF
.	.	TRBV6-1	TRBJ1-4	TGTGCCAGCAGTGAGCCCCTCACAGGGACGGATGAAAAACTGTTTTTT	CASSEPLTGTDEKLFF